This T cell receptor beta chain was identified in a study of CD8 T cells in Susac syndrome. Study-level results: Only a relatively small number of individuals were included in the TCR sequencing and HLA analysis.

RNA in amounts of roughly 0.5 to 1 ug was reverse transcribed with random hexamers. Across 54 Vbeta and 13 Jbeta, immunoSEQ multiplex PCR amplified TCR beta CDR3. TCRdb redid the calling of the immunoSEQ multiplex PCR reads with MiXCR, one entry per CDR3 protein. Of over 95,000 distinct CDR3 sequences in the sample, 92% were seen once. Sequencing targeted TCR beta in blood CD8+ and CD4+ T cells. Negative isolation yielded CD4+ and CD8+ T cells, and FACS enriched TEMRA cells. Trimming cost V 2 bases and J 7 bases, with 12 bases left between them. The germline V gene encodes CDR1 MNHEY and CDR2 SVGEGT. This CDR3 has 14 amino acids. Only one count was recorded for this clonotype. The antigen remains undetermined.

The genes are TRBV6-2 or TRBV6-3 and TRBJ2-1; TRBD2 is a possible D gene (6 bases). Sequenced sample: CD8+ T cells from PBMCs. The clonotype comes from a human donor in good health. The CDR3 region is CASSYLASRNEQFF. Here the CDR3 DNA reads TGTGCCAGCAGTTACCTAGCGAGCCGAAATGAGCAGTTCTTC.